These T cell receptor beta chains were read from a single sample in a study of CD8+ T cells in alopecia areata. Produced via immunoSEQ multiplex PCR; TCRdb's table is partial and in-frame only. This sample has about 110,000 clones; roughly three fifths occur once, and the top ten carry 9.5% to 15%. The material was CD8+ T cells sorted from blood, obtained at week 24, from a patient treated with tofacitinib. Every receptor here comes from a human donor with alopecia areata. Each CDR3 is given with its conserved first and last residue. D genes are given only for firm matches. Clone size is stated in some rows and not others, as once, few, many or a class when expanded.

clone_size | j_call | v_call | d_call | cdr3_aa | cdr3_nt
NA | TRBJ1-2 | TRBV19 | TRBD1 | CASSMRQGLGYTF | TGTGCCAGTAGTATGAGACAGGGACTGGGCTACACCTTC
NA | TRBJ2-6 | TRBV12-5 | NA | CASGLEGAGANVLTF | TGTGCTAGTGGTCTCGAGGGGGCTGGGGCCAACGTCCTGACTTTC
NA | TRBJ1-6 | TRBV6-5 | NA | CASSYSRGSPLPLHF | TGTGCCAGCAGTTACTCGAGGGGGTCCCCGCTACCCCTCCACTTT
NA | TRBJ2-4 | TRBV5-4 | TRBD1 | CASSFQGAMGNIQYF | TGTGCCAGCAGCTTTCAGGGGGCGATGGGAAACATTCAGTACTTC
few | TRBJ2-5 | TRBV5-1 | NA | CASSSETEGETQYF | TGCGCCAGCAGCTCAGAGACAGAAGGAGAGACCCAGTACTTC
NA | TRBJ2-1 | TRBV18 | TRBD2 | CASSPPTGGVWASSYNEQFF | TGTGCCAGCTCACCACCGACTGGGGGGGTTTGGGCCAGCTCCTACAATGAGCAGTTCTTC
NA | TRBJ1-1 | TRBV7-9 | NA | CASSFQERTEAFF | TGTGCCAGCAGCTTCCAGGAGAGGACTGAAGCTTTCTTT
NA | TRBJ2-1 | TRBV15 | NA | CATSRDPALSSYNEQFF | TGTGCCACCAGCAGAGATCCCGCGCTGAGCTCCTACAATGAGCAGTTCTTC
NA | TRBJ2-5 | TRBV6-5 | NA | CASSYLGAGETQYF | TGTGCCAGCAGTTACCTCGGGGCGGGGGAGACCCAGTACTTC
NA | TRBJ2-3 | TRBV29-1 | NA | CSIISRTTSDTQYF | TGCAGCATTATATCTCGGACTACTTCAGATACGCAGTATTTT
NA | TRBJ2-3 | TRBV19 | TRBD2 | CASRLAGEADTQYF | TGTGCCAGTCGACTAGCGGGGGAGGCAGATACGCAGTATTTT
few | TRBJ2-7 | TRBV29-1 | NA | CSVEDWGLEGAGEQYF | TGCAGCGTTGAAGATTGGGGACTGGAGGGGGCAGGCGAGCAGTACTTC
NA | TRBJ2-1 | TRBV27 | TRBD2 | CASSLSASGGTWDEQFF | TGTGCCAGCAGTTTATCGGCTAGCGGGGGCACCTGGGATGAGCAGTTCTTC